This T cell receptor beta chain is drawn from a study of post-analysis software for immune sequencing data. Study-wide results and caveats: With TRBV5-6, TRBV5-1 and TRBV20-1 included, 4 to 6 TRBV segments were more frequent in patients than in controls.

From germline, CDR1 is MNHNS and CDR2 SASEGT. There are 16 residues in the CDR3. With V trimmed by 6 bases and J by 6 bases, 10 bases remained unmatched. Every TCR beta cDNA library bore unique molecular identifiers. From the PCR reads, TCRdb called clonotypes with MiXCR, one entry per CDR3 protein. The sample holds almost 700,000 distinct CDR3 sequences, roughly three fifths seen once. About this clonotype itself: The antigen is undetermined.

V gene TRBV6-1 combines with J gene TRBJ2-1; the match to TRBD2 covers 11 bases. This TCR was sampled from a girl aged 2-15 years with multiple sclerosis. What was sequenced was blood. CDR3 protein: CASSPYSGRALNEQFF. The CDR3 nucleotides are TGTGCCAGCAGCCCGTATAGCGGGAGGGCCCTCAATGAGCAGTTCTTC.